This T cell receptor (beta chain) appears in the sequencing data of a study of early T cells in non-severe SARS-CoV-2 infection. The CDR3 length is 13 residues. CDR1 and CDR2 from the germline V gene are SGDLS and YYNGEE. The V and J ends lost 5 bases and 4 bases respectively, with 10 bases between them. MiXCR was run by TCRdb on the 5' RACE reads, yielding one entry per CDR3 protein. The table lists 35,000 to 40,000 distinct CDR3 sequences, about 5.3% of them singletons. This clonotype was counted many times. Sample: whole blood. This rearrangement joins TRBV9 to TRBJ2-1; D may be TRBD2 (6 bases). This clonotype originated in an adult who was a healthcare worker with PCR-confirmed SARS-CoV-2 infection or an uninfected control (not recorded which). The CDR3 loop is CASSSSAYNEQFF. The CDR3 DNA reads TGTGCCAGCAGTTCTAGCGCTTACAATGAGCAGTTCTTC.